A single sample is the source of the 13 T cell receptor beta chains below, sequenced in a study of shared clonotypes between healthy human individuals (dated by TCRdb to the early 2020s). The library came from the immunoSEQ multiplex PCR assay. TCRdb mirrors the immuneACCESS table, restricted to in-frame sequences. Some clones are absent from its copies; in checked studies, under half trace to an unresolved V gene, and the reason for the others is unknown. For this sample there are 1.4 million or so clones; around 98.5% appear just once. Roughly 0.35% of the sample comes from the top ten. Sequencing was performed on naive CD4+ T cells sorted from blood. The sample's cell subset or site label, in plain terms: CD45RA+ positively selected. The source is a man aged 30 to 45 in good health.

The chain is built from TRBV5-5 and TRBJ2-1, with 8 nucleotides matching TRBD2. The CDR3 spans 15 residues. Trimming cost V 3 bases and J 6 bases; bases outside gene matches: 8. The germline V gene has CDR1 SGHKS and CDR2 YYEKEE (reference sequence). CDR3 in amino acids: CASSSTPGGFNEQFF. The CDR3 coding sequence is TGTGCCAGCAGCTCTACCCCGGGAGGGTTCAATGAGCAGTTCTTC.

CDR3 coding DNA: TGTGCCAGCAGCTCGGGGAGGGAACTCCAAGAGACCCAGTACTTC. Encoded protein: CASSSGRELQETQYF. The chain recombines TRBV11-3 with TRBJ2-5, with 7 bases that match TRBD2. CDR3 length: 15 residues. CDR1 is SGHNT, CDR2 YENEEA, per germline. V trimming: 4 bases; J trimming: 1 base; junction bases outside the gene matches: 6.

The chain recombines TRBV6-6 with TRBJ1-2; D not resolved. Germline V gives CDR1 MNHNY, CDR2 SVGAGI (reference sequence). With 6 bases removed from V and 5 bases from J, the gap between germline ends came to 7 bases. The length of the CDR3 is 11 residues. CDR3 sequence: CASRQLYGYTF. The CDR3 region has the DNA TGTGCCAGCAGGCAGTTGTATGGCTACACCTTC.

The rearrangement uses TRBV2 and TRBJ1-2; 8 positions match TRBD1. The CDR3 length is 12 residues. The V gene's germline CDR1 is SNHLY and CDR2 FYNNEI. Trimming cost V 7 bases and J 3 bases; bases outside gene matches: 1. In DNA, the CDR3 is TGTGCCAGCACCAGGGGGCACTATGGCTACACCTTC. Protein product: CASTRGHYGYTF.

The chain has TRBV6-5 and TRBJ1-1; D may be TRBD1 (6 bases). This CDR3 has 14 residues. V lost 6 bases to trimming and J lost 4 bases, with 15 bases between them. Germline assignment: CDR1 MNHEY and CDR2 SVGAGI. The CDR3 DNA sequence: TGTGCCAGCAGGGAATGGGGGGCGGTCACTGAAGCTTTCTTT. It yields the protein CASREWGAVTEAFF.

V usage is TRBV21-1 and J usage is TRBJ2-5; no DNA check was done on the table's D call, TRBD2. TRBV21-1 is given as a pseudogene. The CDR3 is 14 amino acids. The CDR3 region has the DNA TGTGCCAGCAGTAACCTAGCGGACCAAGAGACCCAGTACTTC. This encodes CASSNLADQETQYF.

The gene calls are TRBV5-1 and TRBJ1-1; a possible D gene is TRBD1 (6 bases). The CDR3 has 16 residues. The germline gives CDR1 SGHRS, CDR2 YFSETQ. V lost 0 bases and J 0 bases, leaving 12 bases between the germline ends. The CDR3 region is CASSLGQVGMNTEAFF. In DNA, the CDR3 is TGCGCCAGCAGCTTGGGACAGGTGGGCATGAACACTGAAGCTTTCTTT.

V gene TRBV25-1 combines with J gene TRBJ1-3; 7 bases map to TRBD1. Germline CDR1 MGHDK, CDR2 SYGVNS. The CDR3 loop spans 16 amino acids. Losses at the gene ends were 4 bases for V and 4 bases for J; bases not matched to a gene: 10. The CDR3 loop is CASSVHVTGPGNTIYF. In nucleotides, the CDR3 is TGTGCCAGCAGTGTCCACGTGACAGGGCCAGGAAACACCATATATTTT.

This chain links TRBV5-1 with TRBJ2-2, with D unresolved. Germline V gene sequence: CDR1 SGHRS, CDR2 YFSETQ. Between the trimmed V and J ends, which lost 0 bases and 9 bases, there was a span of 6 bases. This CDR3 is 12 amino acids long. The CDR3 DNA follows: TGCGCCAGCAGCTTGGTAGCTTGGGAGCTGTTTTTT. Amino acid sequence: CASSLVAWELFF.

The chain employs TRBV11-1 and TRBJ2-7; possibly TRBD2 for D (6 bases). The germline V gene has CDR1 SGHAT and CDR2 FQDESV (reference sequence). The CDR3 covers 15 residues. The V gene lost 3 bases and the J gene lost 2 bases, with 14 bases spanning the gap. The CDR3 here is CASSFSGGIAYEQYF. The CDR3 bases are TGTGCCAGCAGCTTTTCCGGGGGAATTGCCTACGAGCAGTACTTC.

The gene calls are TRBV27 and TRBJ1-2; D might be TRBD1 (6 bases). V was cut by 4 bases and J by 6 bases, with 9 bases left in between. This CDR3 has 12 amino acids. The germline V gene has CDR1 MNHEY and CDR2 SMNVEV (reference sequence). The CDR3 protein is CASSSRGNGYTF. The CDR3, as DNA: TGTGCCAGCAGTTCGAGGGGGAATGGCTACACCTTC.

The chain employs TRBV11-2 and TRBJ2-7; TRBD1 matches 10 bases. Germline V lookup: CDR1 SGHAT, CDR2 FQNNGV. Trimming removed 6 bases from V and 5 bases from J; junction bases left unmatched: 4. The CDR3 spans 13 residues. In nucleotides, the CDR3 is TGTGCCAGCAGGACCGGGACAGGGGACGAGCAGTACTTC. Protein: CASRTGTGDEQYF.

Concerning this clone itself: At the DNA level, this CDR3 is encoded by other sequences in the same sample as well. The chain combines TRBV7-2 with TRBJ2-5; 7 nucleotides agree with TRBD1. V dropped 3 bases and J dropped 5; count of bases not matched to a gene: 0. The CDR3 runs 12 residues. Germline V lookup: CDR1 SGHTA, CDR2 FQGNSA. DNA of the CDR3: TGTGCCAGCAGCTTCAGGGGGGAGACCCAGTACTTC. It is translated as CASSFRGETQYF.